The 15 T cell receptor beta chains below were found in one sample sequenced in a study of shared clonotypes between healthy human individuals (dated by TCRdb to about 2020). For the CD8 naive samples, CD45RO-negative cells were positively selected for CCR7, yielding a CD45RA+CCR7+ population from which TemRA cells were excluded. Library creation used the immunoSEQ multiplex PCR assay. Not all clones reach the TCRdb copy of this immuneACCESS table, which keeps in-frame sequences only. Checked studies attribute under half of the gap to unresolved V genes and leave the rest unexplained. This sample gives roughly 1,800,000 clones in total; just under 95% of them show up just once. Jointly, the top ten make up 1% to 1.5% of the sample. Sequencing used naive CD8+ T cells sorted from blood. The cell subset or site label on this specimen signifies: CD45RA+CCR7+. The receptor set was obtained from a man aged 18 to 30 in good health.

This CDR3 is CASSPGLGNTEAFF. The CDR3 DNA follows: TGTGCCAGCAGCCCAGGACTGGGGAACACTGAAGCTTTCTTT. The chain carries TRBV9 and TRBJ1-1; D is undetermined. The CDR3 is made up of 14 amino acids. Germline CDR1 reads SGDLS; CDR2 reads YYNGEE. The V gene lost 4 bases and the J gene lost 1 base, with 11 bases spanning the gap.

V usage is TRBV7-2 and J usage is TRBJ2-7; D is uncertain. V lost 3 bases and J 0 bases, leaving 6 bases between the germline ends. Germline V gene data show CDR1 as SGHTA and CDR2 as FQGNSA. The CDR3 spans 13 residues. The CDR3 DNA is TGTGCCAGCAGCTTTTTCAGCTCCTACGAGCAGTACTTC. Translation gives CASSFFSSYEQYF.

The DNA of the CDR3 is TGTGCCAGCAGCTTAGTGACCTATTCAGGGGGCCGCACAGATACGCAGTATTTT. Its protein product is CASSLVTYSGGRTDTQYF. V and J are TRBV11-2 and TRBJ2-3, with 8 bases that match TRBD1. This CDR3 has 18 amino acids. CDR1 and CDR2 from the germline V gene are SGHAT and FQNNGV. V lost 1 base, J lost 1 base, and 10 bases stayed unmatched. The full variable domain, rest sourced from reference TRBV11-2 and TRBJ2-3, is EAGVAQSPRYKIIEKRQSVAFWCNPISGHATLYWYQQILGQGPKLLIQFQNNGVVDDSQLPKDRFSAERLKGVDSTLKIQPAKLEDSAVYLCASSLVTYSGGRTDTQYFGPGTRLTVL.

Details on this clone: Other DNA variants within this sample encode the same CDR3. This CDR3 reads CASSLGADTEAFF. In DNA form, the CDR3 reads TGTGCCAGCAGTTTGGGGGCGGACACTGAAGCTTTCTTT. The rearrangement links TRBV27 to TRBJ1-1, with D perhaps matching TRBD1 (6 bases). Germline values: CDR1 MNHEY, CDR2 SMNVEV (reference sequence). V was clipped by 3 bases and J by 3 bases, with 8 bases between them. The CDR3 has 13 amino acids.

The chain is built from TRBV7-9 and TRBJ2-7, with 10 nucleotides matching TRBD1. V dropped 4 bases and J dropped 9; count of bases not matched to a gene: 3. Germline CDR1 is SEHNR and CDR2 is FQNEAQ (reference sequence). There are 12 residues in the CDR3. The CDR3 DNA follows: TGTGCCAGCAGCTCCGACAGGGGGCGGCAGTACTTC. It specifies CASSSDRGRQYF.

This chain uses TRBV5-1 with TRBJ1-4; no definite D call. The CDR3 is 14 amino acids. Germline lookup yields CDR1 SGHRS and CDR2 YFSETQ. V was clipped by 0 bases and J by 7 bases, with 10 bases between them. The CDR3 loop reads CASSLGETGEKLFF. CDR3 DNA: TGCGCCAGCAGCTTGGGGGAGACGGGTGAAAAACTGTTTTTT.

The chain uses TRBV9 and TRBJ1-5, with 7 bases matching TRBD1. The germline V gene has CDR1 SGDLS and CDR2 YYNGEE. The V gene end was trimmed by 4 bases and the J gene end by 5 bases; junction bases not matched to a gene: 6. The CDR3 has 14 amino acids. The CDR3 nucleotides read TGTGCCAGCAGCTCCGGACAGGCTTATCAGCCCCAGCATTTT. It codes for CASSSGQAYQPQHF.

This sequence joins TRBV11-2 and TRBJ2-1; 10 nucleotides align to TRBD2. The J segment lost 9 bases and the V segment lost 4 bases, leaving 6 bases of the junction unmatched. The CDR3 loop spans 14 amino acids. CDR1 is SGHAT, CDR2 FQNNGV, per germline. In DNA form, the CDR3 reads TGTGCCAGCAGCTCTAGCGGGAGCCCGATTGAGCAGTTCTTC. Encoded protein: CASSSSGSPIEQFF.

The chain joins TRBV14 to TRBJ1-2, with 7 bases aligning to TRBD1. This CDR3 spans 13 amino acids. Germline values: CDR1 SGHDN, CDR2 FVKESK. After removal of 4 bases from V and 2 bases from J, the junction contained 1 base not matched to a gene. The CDR3 region is CASSLGQNYGYTF. For the CDR3, the DNA is TGTGCCAGCAGCCTGGGACAGAACTATGGCTACACCTTC.

The chain recombines TRBV7-9 with TRBJ1-4, with a weak D call TRBD1 (5 bases). Trimming took off 5 bases at V and 10 bases at J, with 23 bases between the two ends. CDR3 size: 16 residues. Germline V lookup: CDR1 SEHNR, CDR2 FQNEAQ (reference sequence). DNA of the CDR3: TGTGCCAGCAGCCAATCGATCCAGGGCAGAGACGGAAAACTGTTTTTT. Its translation is CASSQSIQGRDGKLFF.

On this clone: This sample also contains other DNA sequences that code for the same CDR3. V gene TRBV27 combines with J gene TRBJ1-6; TRBD1 aligns across 11 bases. The ends lost 2 bases at V and 7 bases at J; junction bases unmatched: 1. Germline V gene lookup returns CDR1 MNHEY and CDR2 SMNVEV (reference sequence). CDR3 size: 15 residues. DNA for the CDR3: TGTGCCAGCAGTTTAGGACAGGGGGCAAATTCACCCCTCCACTTT. Amino acids: CASSLGQGANSPLHF.

The chain recombines TRBV4-2 with TRBJ1-6, with D tentatively TRBD1 (5 bases). V gave up 0 bases and J gave up 9 bases, with 15 bases separating them. The length of the CDR3 is 16 residues. CDR1 and CDR2 from the germline V gene are LGHNA and YNFKEQ. CDR3 DNA: TGTGCCAGCAGCCAAGAGGAGGGGCCCTTTAGTTCACCCCTCCACTTT. Encoded protein: CASSQEEGPFSSPLHF.

The rearrangement joins TRBV7-8 to TRBJ1-4; TRBD1 matches at 8 bases. The CDR3 length is 14 residues. V shed 5 bases, J shed 10 bases, and the junction held 9 bases outside the gene matches. Germline-derived CDR1 and CDR2 are SGHVS and FQNEAQ. The CDR3: CASSPTGADGKLFF. CDR3 sequence (DNA): TGTGCCAGCAGCCCGACAGGGGCGGATGGAAAACTGTTTTTT.

For this clone: The identical CDR3 is also encoded by other nucleotide sequences in the sample. The V and J genes are TRBV6-5 and TRBJ2-7, with D uncertain. CDR1 MNHEY and CDR2 SVGAGI come from the germline V gene. V was cut by 0 bases and J by 4 bases, with 7 bases left in between. The CDR3 is made up of 13 amino acids. The CDR3 nucleotides read TGTGCCAGCAGTTACTCGAGTCAGTACGAGCAGTACTTC. Translated, it gives CASSYSSQYEQYF.

V is TRBV27 and J is TRBJ1-4; D remains unclear. Germline CDR1 and CDR2: MNHEY and SMNVEV (reference sequence). The V end was cut by 3 bases, the J end by 3 bases, with 8 bases between. The length of the CDR3 is 14 residues. The CDR3 nucleotides read TGTGCCAGCAGTTTTGGGCAGCCTAATGAAAAACTGTTTTTT. It yields the protein CASSFGQPNEKLFF.